The T cell receptor (beta chain) described here comes from a study of cytomegalovirus exposure and HLA in healthy donors (dated by TCRdb to 2016 to 2017). About the investigation overall: According to an earlier analysis of around 600 of the donors, about 179 million T cells yielded over 90 million unique TCR beta sequences and around 280 Gb of sequence data. A later genetic analysis took genome-wide SNP genotypes for about 55% of the roughly 670 donors and used that subset as a discovery cohort. In the later analysis, no new phenotypic data were used to find candidate immune exposures; instead, reliance was placed on TCR beta sequences and their occurrence across donors. The T cell repertoires of several hundred subjects were profiled by immunosequencing and related to cytomegalovirus serostatus. To decide whether each TCR beta V gene segment behaved as functional or pseudogenic, an earlier analysis of some 600 of the donors relied on high-throughput TCR beta sequencing. To predict cytomegalovirus infection status, the study combined high-throughput TCR immunosequencing, statistical association of individual TCRs with disease status, and machine learning. About 310 gigabases of sequencing data and 80 million or so unique TCR sequences were included in an early release covering over 600 HLA-typed donors. Typing coverage differed by locus: A, B, C, DRB1 and DQB1 were typed in roughly 620-630 donors, DQA1 in 522, DPA1 in some 570, and DPB1 in 450 to 490. Every discovery cohort repertoire had been produced on one sequencing platform. On average, roughly 250,000 unique TCR beta nucleotide sequences were sequenced per donor among about 400 genotyped donors of the cohort, with roughly 18% of those sequences being non-productive. Because of strong linkage in the cohort, a few DR-DQ haplotypes were treated as single units for association and clustering. HLA typing included class I and class II loci at four-digit resolution. The study aimed to test whether cataloging public T cell receptors could reveal signatures of past pathogen exposure. In a later analysis, previously published TCR beta repertoires from 500 to 750 donors were re-analyzed and high-resolution HLA genotyping was added so that TCR occurrence patterns could be studied. Besides the first cohort of 500 to 700 subjects, a separate validation cohort made up of about 120 different subjects was used. Donor age, sex, ethnicity and CMV serostatus were compiled alongside the repertoire data. Of the approximately 370 genotyped donors, more than 75% were placed in the genetic ancestry cluster associated with self-reported Caucasian donors. What the study reported, not specific to this receptor: A later genetic analysis reported fewer N-insertions in productive TCRs among donors in an Asian-associated ancestry cluster than the approximately 670-donor mean. When HLA alleles, especially DR and DQ, strongly co-occurred, TCR associations were difficult to assign to individual alleles. Some IMGT-functional V segments, including TRBV6-2 and TRBV6-3, could not be distinguished by the 87-base-pair reads and were therefore excluded. A later analysis found that most CMV-associated TCR beta chains appeared HLA-restricted, with HLA associations seemingly driven largely by CMV exposure. A later analysis found that HLA-associated TCR beta chains were more clonally expanded and had lower generation probabilities than equally common non-associated chains. In a later genetic analysis, a missense DCLRE1C variant was associated with V-gene and J-gene trimming of TCR beta chains, and the association was replicated in an independent cohort. Because some donors lacked HLA typing at each locus, the association tests relied only on the typed subset. Linkage disequilibrium might explain the correlated functional status among segregating V segments, but an unknown experimental factor could not be excluded. A further reported finding was that TCR beta sequences accurately predicted the HLA-A and HLA-B alleles for most subjects in the first cohort. This cohort had only TCR beta chains sequenced, and the lack of alpha or paired-chain data limited which features could be detected. The classifier was reported to diagnose cytomegalovirus status with high specificity and sensitivity in both the original cohort and the validation cohort. In vitro tests confirmed that a few of the cytomegalovirus-associated TCR beta chains recognize cytomegalovirus antigens. Presence/absence analyses assumed roughly uniform sequencing depth across donors, an assumption that may not hold. Because counts were too low, roughly 16 rarely observed V segments, including chromosome 9 orphons, were left out of the earlier analysis of a few hundred of the donors. In a later analysis, TCR association rates were found to vary across HLA loci, with the most associated TCRs seen for DRB1 alleles and the fewest for HLA-C alleles. The authors suggested that the approach could potentially be extended to other disease states and immunological phenotypes. Most TCR sequences were seen in very few donors, while some public TCRs were found in many individuals. The sequencing pipeline was judged likely to have produced a cluster of highly shared sequence variants as a technical artifact. A total of fewer than 200 TCR beta chains were listed by the study as associated with cytomegalovirus. In an earlier analysis of 587 of the donors, most TCR beta V segments were observed in productive rearrangements about 90% or about 30% of the time, broadly matching IMGT annotations. At a false discovery rate of 0.05, a later analysis linked 15,000 to 20,000 TCR beta sequences to specific HLA alleles. For the cohort, immune exposure information was limited to CMV serostatus. According to a later analysis, parvovirus B19, influenza, CMV and Epstein-Barr virus appeared linked to several top co-occurrence clusters.

The cohort consisted of approximately 670 healthy bone marrow donors. Cohort members were all nominally healthy when sampled, although unrecorded immune exposures were likely present. The donor tested CMV seronegative, placing the donor among the 300 to 400 seronegative members of the cohort. A peripheral blood sample was provided by each donor, and peripheral blood mononuclear cells were used for TCR beta sequencing. The Qiagen DNeasy Blood Extraction Kit was used to extract genomic DNA from the blood cell samples. To prepare the library, the immunoSEQ multiplex PCR assay was applied. A mixture of 60 forward primers for TCR Vbeta segments and 13 reverse primers for TCR Jbeta segments was used in the multiplex PCR. The CDR3 region of rearranged TCR beta genes was amplified from genomic DNA with a multiplex PCR assay. Amplified TCR beta libraries were sequenced as 87-base-pair reads on the Illumina HiSeq System. In the paper's pipeline: Across the 670 or so repertoires, a later analysis counted around 80 million unique TCR beta chains, about 10 million of which were shared by at least two donors. Raw reads were error-corrected and collapsed into unique sequences with a nearest-neighbor algorithm that merged closely related sequences to remove PCR and sequencing errors. Alignment of CDR3 sequences to IMGT reference sequences was used to assign V, D and J gene segments. Each retained sequence needed at least a six-nucleotide match to both a V gene segment and a J gene segment. A rearrangement counted as productive if the CDR3 had no stop codons and remained in frame with V and J, and every other rearrangement counted as non-productive. Following IMGT convention, CDR3 was defined as the stretch from the second conserved V-encoded cysteine up to the conserved J-encoded phenylalanine. In an earlier analysis of 550 to 650 of the donors, sequences lacking an unambiguous match to a single V gene segment were excluded. In an earlier analysis of about 590 of the donors, a V segment was called functional when productive rearrangements were above 56.7%, and segregating when the standard deviation between donors exceeded 5%. A statistical classification framework was built for diagnosing cytomegalovirus status from the catalog of TCR beta chain sequences. A later analysis assigned V and J genes by comparing TCR nucleotide sequences with IMGT/GENE-DB human TR gene sequences. Using the TCRdist pipeline, a later analysis assigned CDR3 sequences along with most-parsimonious VDJ recombination scenarios. In a later analysis, each TCR beta chain was defined by its CDR3 amino acid sequence together with its V-gene family, and reads lacking a unique V-gene family were excluded. In a later analysis, 500 to 650 highly shared, low-generation-probability nucleotide sequences were removed to address suspected cross-contamination and a sequencing artifact. In a later analysis, a clonal expansion index for each public chain was calculated from normalized within-repertoire ranks of inferred template counts. A later analysis computed generation probabilities with a VDJ recombination model fitted to out-of-frame rearrangements, and checked the results against IGoR. In a later analysis, TCR-TCR, TCR-HLA and TCR-CMV co-occurrence was scored with hypergeometric tests, and a repertoire-size bias correction was applied to TCR pairs. False discovery rates were estimated in a later analysis by permuting HLA or CMV assignments 20 times. A later analysis grouped co-occurring TCRs with DBSCAN, adding TCRdist sequence similarity when clustering within HLA-allele-positive subsets. Repertoires with fewer than 30,000 or more than 120,000 public chains were left out of co-occurrence clustering, as were about 5 repertoires with anomalous nucleotide sharing. TCRdb took this table from immuneACCESS and kept in-frame rearrangements with V and J called. Such tables lack part of the clones; where checked against another copy, unresolved V genes explain under half of the gap, and the rest is unexplained. V and J calls and clone size follow that table, whereas D and trimming were derived from the DNA. For this sample the table gives about 190,000 clones, of which almost 80% were detected only once. Roughly 1.5% of the sample goes to the ten largest clones.

Of note for this clone: It has no known antigen specificity. No much larger clonotype is one base removed from it; base qualities were not supplied.

There are 19 amino acids in the CDR3, from cysteine to phenylalanine inclusive. The entry retains the CDR3 DNA only, 57 bases that are in frame from base 1. The trim is 0 bases for V and 2 bases for J, with a gap of 20 bases between the germline ends. Taken from the germline V gene, the CDR1 and CDR2 loops are MGHRA and YSYEKL. The chain joins TRBV4-1 to TRBJ2-1, with the identity of the D gene unclear. This clonotype originated in a woman aged 18-35 years in good health and CMV-seronegative. Sequences were obtained from PBMCs. The DNA reads TGCGCCAGCAGCCAAGATAAACGAAGTGTGGCCTCAACCTACAATGAGCAGTTCTTC. Its protein is CASSQDKRSVASTYNEQFF.